This record concerns one T cell receptor beta chain sequence. As yet, its antigen is unknown. This CDR3 region has 16 residues. The germline CDR1 and CDR2 sequences are SGHVS and FNYEAQ. The ends lost 3 bases at V and 2 bases at J; junction bases unmatched: 3. This specimen comes from a study of OX40 agonist ivuxolimab in advanced cancers. Study-level information: Earlier treatment with anti-PD-1, anti-PD-L1 or anti-CTLA-4 was permitted, and roughly 40% had received some. Study observations and caveats: Certain nonresponding patients likewise had low normalized T-cell clonal expansion.

Data came from immunoSEQ multiplex PCR; TCRdb stores just in-frame clones and leaves some out. The profile covers 25,000 to 35,000 clones, with around nine tenths appearing a single time and about 30% taken by the ten largest. This chain joins TRBV7-6 and TRBJ2-3, with 12 bases identical to TRBD2. Sequenced here: CD4+ or CD8+ T cells sorted from blood, sampled in a trial of the OX40 agonist ivuxolimab. This TCR came from an adult with an advanced solid tumor such as melanoma, head and neck, liver or kidney cancer. DNA for the CDR3: TGTGCCAGCAGCTTGCCTAGCGGGGGGGCCACAGATACGCAGTATTTT. Protein product: CASSLPSGGATDTQYF.